The 24 T cell receptor beta chains given below trace back to one sample, sequenced in a study of STAT5B mutations in CD4+ large granular lymphocyte leukemia. The assay was immunoSEQ multiplex PCR, and TCRdb's table has in-frame clones only and misses some. The sample yields tens of thousands of clones, 80% to 90% seen once. Sequencing input: CD4+ T cells from blood buffy coats. These receptors came from a human donor in good health.

The V call is TRBV28, the J call TRBJ2-3; 7 bases fit TRBD2. The V segment lost 3 bases and the J segment 0 bases; nucleotides outside the gene matches: 3. CDR1 MDHEN and CDR2 SYDVKM come from the germline V gene. There are 15 residues in the CDR3. DNA for the CDR3: TGTGCCAGCAGTTTCCCTAGCGGAAGCACAGATACGCAGTATTTT. Amino acids: CASSFPSGSTDTQYF.

V and J are TRBV5-5 and TRBJ2-1; 15 bases line up with TRBD2. Germline assignment: CDR1 SGHKS and CDR2 YYEKEE (reference sequence). The CDR3 is made up of 16 amino acids. The V gene end was trimmed by 4 bases and the J gene end by 5 bases; junction bases not matched to a gene: 4. CDR3 DNA: TGTGCCAGCAGCACTGGGACTAGCGGGAGGCACAATGAGCAGTTCTTC. Translating gives CASSTGTSGRHNEQFF. Full variable domain (rest looked up from reference TRBV5-5 and TRBJ2-1): DAGVTQSPTHLIKTRGQQVTLRCSPISGHKSVSWYQQVLGQGPQFIFQYYEKEERGRGNFPDRFSARQFPNYSSELNVNALLLGDSALYLCASSTGTSGRHNEQFFGPGTRLTVL.

The genes are TRBV4-3 and TRBJ2-7, with D possibly TRBD1 on 5 matching bases. The CDR3 runs 15 residues. Germline CDR1 and CDR2: LGHNA and YSLEER. V was pared by 0 bases and J by 2 bases, with 11 bases between. This CDR3 reads CASSQDGGATYEQYF. DNA for the CDR3: TGCGCCAGCAGCCAAGATGGTGGGGCCACCTACGAGCAGTACTTC.

This CDR3 reads CASSLAGPPDAEQYF. The DNA for the CDR3 is TGCGCCAGCAGCTTGGCGGGACCCCCGGATGCCGAGCAGTACTTC. The chain joins TRBV5-1 to TRBJ2-7, with D perhaps assigned TRBD1 or TRBD2 (5 bases each). V lost 0 bases and J lost 6, with 16 bases in between. The CDR3 contains 15 residues. CDR1 and CDR2 (germline): SGHRS, YFSETQ.

The rearrangement links TRBV28 to TRBJ1-1; D is ambiguous. The V end was cut by 6 bases, the J end by 1 base, with 18 bases between. The V gene's germline CDR1 is MDHEN and CDR2 SYDVKM. The CDR3 covers 16 residues. CDR3 region: CASRQPRKAQNTEAFF. CDR3 DNA: TGTGCCAGCAGACAACCCAGGAAAGCGCAGAACACTGAAGCTTTCTTT.

This clone was detected once. The CDR3 region has the DNA TGCGCCAGCAGCCGGGACAGAGCTAACTATGGCTACACCTTC. This encodes CASSRDRANYGYTF. This chain joins TRBV5-1 and TRBJ1-2; 7 bases are a match to TRBD1. Per the germline V gene, CDR1 is SGHRS and CDR2 is YFSETQ. This CDR3 is built from 14 residues. Trimming cost V 4 bases and J 0 bases; bases outside gene matches: 3. Based on the CDR3 plus reference TRBV5-1 and TRBJ1-2, the full variable domain is KAGVTQTPRYLIKTRGQQVTLSCSPISGHRSVSWYQQTPGQGLQFLFEYFSETQRNKGNFPGRFSGRQFSNSRSEMNVSTLELGDSALYLCASSRDRANYGYTFGSGTRLTVV.

This clone was counted only a few times. The gene calls are TRBV6-4 and TRBJ1-1; D gene unclear. Germline values: CDR1 MRHNA, CDR2 SNTAGT. V lost 5 bases and J 0 bases, leaving 10 bases between the germline ends. The CDR3 is 14 residues long. CDR3 DNA sequence: TGTGCCAGCAGTAGGAGTTCCATGAACACTGAAGCTTTCTTT. The encoded protein is CASSRSSMNTEAFF.

The chain carries TRBV6-4 and TRBJ1-2; D might be TRBD1 (5 bases). In germline, CDR1 is MRHNA, CDR2 SNTAGT. The CDR3 is 14 amino acids. Trimming shortened V by 4 bases and J by 4 bases, and 13 bases separated the two germline ends. CDR3 sequence: CASSVGRGSYGYTF. In DNA form, the CDR3 reads TGTGCCAGCAGTGTGGGGAGGGGCAGCTATGGCTACACCTTC.

The chain uses TRBV6-1 and TRBJ1-4, with D tentatively TRBD1 (6 bases). Between the trimmed V and J ends, which lost 8 bases and 5 bases, there was a span of 15 bases. This CDR3 comprises 14 residues. The germline V gene encodes CDR1 MNHNS and CDR2 SASEGT. The CDR3 nucleotides are TGTGCCAGCGCAAAACAGGGAGGCAATGAAAAACTGTTTTTT. Its protein is CASAKQGGNEKLFF.

The chain uses TRBV19 and TRBJ1-4, with 8 positions matching TRBD1. Germline CDR1 and CDR2: LNHDA and SQIVND (reference sequence). The CDR3 runs to 16 residues. The V and J ends lost 6 bases and 1 base, in that order; junction bases with no gene match: 7. The CDR3 sequence is CASSDRGGKTNEKLFF. The CDR3 coding sequence is TGTGCCAGTAGCGACAGGGGAGGAAAAACTAATGAAAAACTGTTTTTT.

V is TRBV4-2 and J is TRBJ1-3; TRBD1 matches at 10 bases. This CDR3 contains 17 residues. The germline V gene encodes CDR1 LGHNA and CDR2 YNFKEQ. V shed 5 bases and J 6 bases; nucleotides not matched to a gene: 13. This chain's CDR3 is CASSLDPGQGFSNTIYF. CDR3 DNA sequence: TGTGCCAGCAGCTTGGATCCGGGACAGGGGTTTTCAAACACCATATATTTT.

The chain combines TRBV25-1 with TRBJ2-2; the match to TRBD2 covers 8 bases. Looked up from germline, CDR1 is MGHDK and CDR2 is SYGVNS. CDR3 length: 14 residues. V shed 7 bases, J shed 8 bases, and the junction held 9 bases outside the gene matches. The CDR3 DNA reads TGTGCCAGCACTTCCGTCAGCGGGAGTGGGGAGCTGTTTTTT. Amino acids: CASTSVSGSGELFF.

The V gene is TRBV6-5, the J gene TRBJ2-1, with D unclear. The V gene lost 7 bases and the J gene lost 7 bases, with 17 bases spanning the gap. CDR3 length: 14 amino acids. The germline V gene encodes CDR1 MNHEY and CDR2 SVGAGI. The CDR3 coding sequence is TGTGCCAGCACTCCGGACCCGACGGAGAATGAGCAGTTCTTC. Translated, it gives CASTPDPTENEQFF.

The chain has TRBV27 and TRBJ2-7; TRBD2 aligns across 11 bases. Germline assignment: CDR1 MNHEY and CDR2 SMNVEV (reference sequence). The J segment lost 6 bases and the V segment lost 6 bases, leaving 7 bases of the junction unmatched. The CDR3 extends over 14 amino acids. The CDR3 DNA is TGTGCCAGCAGCCGTAGCGGGAGGGGTTCCGAGCAGTACTTC. Its translation is CASSRSGRGSEQYF.

The chain couples TRBV6-5 to TRBJ1-4; no clear D gene. Germline lookup yields CDR1 MNHEY and CDR2 SVGAGI. This CDR3 region has 15 residues. Trimming shortened V by 5 bases and J by 7 bases, and 17 bases separated the two germline ends. The CDR3 reads CASSSHRGLGEKLFF. Written as DNA, the CDR3 is TGTGCCAGCAGTAGCCATCGAGGGCTCGGTGAAAAACTGTTTTTT.

V usage is TRBV5-5 and J usage is TRBJ2-7; no definite D call. The CDR3 is 16 amino acids. The V gene's germline CDR1 is SGHKS and CDR2 YYEKEE (reference sequence). V was clipped by 1 base and J by 0 bases, with 14 bases between them. CDR3 amino acids: CASSLYGPTGSYEQYF. The CDR3 coding sequence is TGTGCCAGCAGCTTGTACGGACCTACCGGCTCCTACGAGCAGTACTTC. The entire variable domain, with the rest obtained from reference TRBV5-5 and TRBJ2-7, is as follows: DAGVTQSPTHLIKTRGQQVTLRCSPISGHKSVSWYQQVLGQGPQFIFQYYEKEERGRGNFPDRFSARQFPNYSSELNVNALLLGDSALYLCASSLYGPTGSYEQYFGPGTRLTVT.

This chain joins TRBV28 and TRBJ1-3; D unclear. Trimming removed 4 bases from V and 4 bases from J, with 8 bases in between. The germline V gene has CDR1 MDHEN and CDR2 SYDVKM. The CDR3 consists of 13 residues. The CDR3 loop is CASSSMMGNTIYF. As DNA, the CDR3 is TGTGCCAGCAGTTCCATGATGGGAAACACCATATATTTT.

J is TRBJ2-7 and V is TRBV5-4, with D perhaps matching TRBD2 (5 bases). This CDR3 has 15 residues. Germline V gives CDR1 SGHNT, CDR2 YYREEE (reference sequence). Trimming took off 2 bases at V and 3 bases at J, with 15 bases between the two ends. CDR3 protein: CASSLGGNIDYEQYF. As DNA, the CDR3 is TGTGCCAGCAGCTTAGGAGGCAATATAGACTACGAGCAGTACTTC.

This clone was seen once. The chain links TRBV2 to TRBJ2-1; D unclear. The V and J ends lost 4 bases and 0 bases respectively, with 7 bases between them. The CDR3 consists of 14 residues. The germline CDR1 and CDR2 sequences are SNHLY and FYNNEI. CDR3 DNA: TGTGCCAGCAGTGCCGGGTTCTCCTACAATGAGCAGTTCTTC. Its translation is CASSAGFSYNEQFF.

This chain links TRBV2 with TRBJ2-5, with D possibly being TRBD2 (8 bases). V was trimmed by 4 bases and J by 4 bases, leaving 16 bases between them. Germline CDR1 is SNHLY and CDR2 is FYNNEI. The CDR3 has 15 residues. The CDR3 region is CASSGDRAGGETQYF. The CDR3 coding sequence is TGTGCCAGCAGTGGTGACAGGGCGGGAGGAGAGACCCAGTACTTC.

J is TRBJ2-2 and V is TRBV6-5; D remains ambiguous. CDR3 length: 13 residues. The germline gives CDR1 MNHEY, CDR2 SVGAGI. The CDR3 here is CAMVAPNTGELFF. CDR3 bases: TGTGCAATGGTGGCCCCGAACACCGGGGAGCTGTTTTTT.

The chain combines TRBV7-9 with TRBJ2-5; 8 bases agree with TRBD2. Germline values: CDR1 SEHNR, CDR2 FQNEAQ (reference sequence). V lost 6 bases and J lost 0; bases outside the gene matches: 9. The length of the CDR3 is 16 residues. CDR3 sequence reads: CASRPALAGHQETQYF. The CDR3 bases are TGTGCCAGCAGGCCCGCGCTAGCGGGCCACCAAGAGACCCAGTACTTC.

CDR3: CATATGEAGNTIYF. The CDR3 region has the DNA TGTGCCACGGCCACAGGGGAAGCGGGAAACACCATATATTTT. V usage is TRBV15 and J usage is TRBJ1-3, with 7 bases that match TRBD1. Germline V gene sequence: CDR1 LNHNV, CDR2 YYDKDF (reference sequence). This CDR3 has 14 residues. The junction had 9 bases not matched to a gene; V was cut back by 9 bases and J by 4 bases.

The chain links TRBV2 to TRBJ2-3, with 14 positions matching TRBD2. The V gene's germline CDR1 is SNHLY and CDR2 FYNNEI. This CDR3 is 16 amino acids long. The V gene end was trimmed by 8 bases and the J gene end by 4 bases; junction bases not matched to a gene: 8. The CDR3 nucleotides are TGTGCCAGCGGGGGGGGGACTAGCGGGAGTCCAGATACGCAGTATTTT. Its translation is CASGGGTSGSPDTQYF.